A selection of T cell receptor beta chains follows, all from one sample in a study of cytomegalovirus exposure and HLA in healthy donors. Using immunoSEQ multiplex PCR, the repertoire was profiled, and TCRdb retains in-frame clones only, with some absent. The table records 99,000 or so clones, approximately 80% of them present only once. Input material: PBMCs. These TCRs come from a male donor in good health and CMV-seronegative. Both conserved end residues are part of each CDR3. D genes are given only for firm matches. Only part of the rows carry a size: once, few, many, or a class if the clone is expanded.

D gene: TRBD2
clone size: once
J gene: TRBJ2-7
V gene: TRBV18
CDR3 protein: CASKTSGNYEQYF
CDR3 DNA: TGTGCCAGCAAGACTAGCGGGAACTACGAGCAGTACTTC

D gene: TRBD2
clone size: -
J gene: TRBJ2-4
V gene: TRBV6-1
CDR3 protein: CASSEGISGSTKNIQYF
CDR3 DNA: TGTGCCAGCAGTGAAGGCATTAGCGGGAGTACCAAAAACATTCAGTACTTC

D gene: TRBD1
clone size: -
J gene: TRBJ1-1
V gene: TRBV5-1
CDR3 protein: CASSFQGETEAFF
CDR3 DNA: TGCGCCAGCAGCTTCCAGGGGGAGACTGAAGCTTTCTTT

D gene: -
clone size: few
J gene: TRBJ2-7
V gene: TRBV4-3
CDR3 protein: CASSQARTTISYEQYF
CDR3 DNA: TGCGCCAGCAGCCAAGCTAGGACTACTATTTCCTACGAGCAGTACTTC

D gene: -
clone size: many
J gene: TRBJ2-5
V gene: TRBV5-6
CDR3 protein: CASSLQGVGVETQYF
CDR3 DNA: TGTGCCAGCAGCTTACAGGGCGTAGGTGTAGAGACCCAGTACTTC

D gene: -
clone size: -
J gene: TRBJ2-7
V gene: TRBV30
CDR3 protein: CAWAGLEQYF
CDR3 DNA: TGTGCCTGGGCGGGGCTCGAGCAGTACTTC

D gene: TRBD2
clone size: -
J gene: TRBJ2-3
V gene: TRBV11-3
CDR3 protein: CASSFGLAGESDTQYF
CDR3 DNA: TGTGCCAGCAGCTTCGGACTAGCGGGAGAGAGTGATACGCAGTATTTT

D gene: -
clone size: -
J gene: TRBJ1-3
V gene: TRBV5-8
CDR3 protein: CASSLNGEYGNTIYF
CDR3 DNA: TGTGCCAGCAGCTTGAACGGGGAATATGGAAACACCATATATTTT

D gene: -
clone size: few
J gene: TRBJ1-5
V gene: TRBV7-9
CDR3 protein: CASTQDNQPQHF
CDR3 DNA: TGTGCCAGCACGCAGGACAATCAGCCCCAGCATTTT

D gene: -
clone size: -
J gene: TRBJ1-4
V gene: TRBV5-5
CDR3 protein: CASSRPGATNEKLFF
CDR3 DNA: TGTGCCAGCAGCCGCCCTGGAGCAACTAATGAAAAACTGTTTTTT

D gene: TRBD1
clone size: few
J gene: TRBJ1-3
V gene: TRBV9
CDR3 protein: CASSVDPGQGPSAGNTIYF
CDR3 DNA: TGTGCCAGCAGCGTAGACCCGGGACAGGGACCGAGTGCTGGAAACACCATATATTTT

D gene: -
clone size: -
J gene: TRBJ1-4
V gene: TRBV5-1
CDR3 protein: CASSSGTRATNEKLFF
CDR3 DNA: TGCGCCAGCAGCTCCGGGACAAGGGCAACTAATGAAAAACTGTTTTTT

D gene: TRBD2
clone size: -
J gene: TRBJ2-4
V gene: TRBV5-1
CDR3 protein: CASREGTSGMKNIQYF
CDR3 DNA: TGCGCCAGCAGAGAGGGGACTAGCGGAATGAAAAACATTCAGTACTTC

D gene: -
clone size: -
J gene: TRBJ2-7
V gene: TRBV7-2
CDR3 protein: CASSLDPGTIIEQYF
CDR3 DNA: TGTGCCAGCAGCTTAGACCCCGGGACAATCATCGAGCAGTACTTC

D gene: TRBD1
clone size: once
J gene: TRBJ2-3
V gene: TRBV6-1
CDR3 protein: CASSEGTGVRSTDTQYF
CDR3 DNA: TGTGCCAGCAGTGAAGGGACAGGGGTTCGGAGCACAGATACGCAGTATTTT

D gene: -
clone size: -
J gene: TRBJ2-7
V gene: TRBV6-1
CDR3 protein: CASSWDFPSGEQYF
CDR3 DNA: TGTGCCAGCAGTTGGGACTTCCCCTCCGGCGAGCAGTACTTC

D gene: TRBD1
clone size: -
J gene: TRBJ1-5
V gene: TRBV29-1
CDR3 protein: CSAMTGGGQPQHF
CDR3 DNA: TGCAGCGCAATGACAGGGGGCGGTCAGCCCCAGCATTTT

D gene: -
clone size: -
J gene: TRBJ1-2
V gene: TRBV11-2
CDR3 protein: CASSLVATGLYGYTF
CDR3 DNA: TGTGCCAGCAGCTTAGTTGCGACAGGCCTCTATGGCTACACCTTC

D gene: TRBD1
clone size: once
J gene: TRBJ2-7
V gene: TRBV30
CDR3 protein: CAWSGRQGSLYEQYF
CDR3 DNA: TGTGCCTGGAGTGGACGACAGGGATCCTTATACGAGCAGTACTTC

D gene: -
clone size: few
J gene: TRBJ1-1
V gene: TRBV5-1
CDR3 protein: CASSSRANGGTEAFF
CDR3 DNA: TGCGCCAGCAGCTCCAGGGCGAATGGCGGCACTGAAGCTTTCTTT

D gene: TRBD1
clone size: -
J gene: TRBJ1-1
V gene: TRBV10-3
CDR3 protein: CAISPGGNTEAFF
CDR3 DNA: TGTGCCATCAGTCCAGGGGGGAACACTGAAGCTTTCTTT

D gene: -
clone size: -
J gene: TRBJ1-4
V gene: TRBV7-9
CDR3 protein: CASSGGGGSSEKLFF
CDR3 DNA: TGTGCCAGCAGCGGGGGGGGAGGAAGTAGTGAAAAACTGTTTTTT

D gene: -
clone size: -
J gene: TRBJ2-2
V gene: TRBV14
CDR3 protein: CASSPRRTGELFF
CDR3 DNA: TGTGCCAGCAGCCCACGGAGGACCGGGGAGCTGTTTTTT

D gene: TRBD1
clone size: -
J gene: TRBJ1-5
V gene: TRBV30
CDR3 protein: CAWSSGGFSNQPQHF
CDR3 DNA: TGTGCCTGGAGTTCAGGGGGTTTCAGCAATCAGCCCCAGCATTTT

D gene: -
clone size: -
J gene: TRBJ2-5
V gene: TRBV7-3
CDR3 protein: CASSFYRRKQETQYF
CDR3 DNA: TGTGCCAGCAGCTTCTACAGGAGAAAACAAGAGACCCAGTACTTC

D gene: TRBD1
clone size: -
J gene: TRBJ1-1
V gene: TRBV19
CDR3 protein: CASKQGDGVNTEAFF
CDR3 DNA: TGTGCCAGTAAACAGGGGGACGGAGTGAACACTGAAGCTTTCTTT

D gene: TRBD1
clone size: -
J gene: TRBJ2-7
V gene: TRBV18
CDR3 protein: CASSPDRGRSYEQYF
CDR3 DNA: TGTGCCAGCTCCCCCGACAGGGGACGGTCCTACGAGCAGTACTTC

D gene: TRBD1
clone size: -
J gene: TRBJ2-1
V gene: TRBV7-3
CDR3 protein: CASRPGGSYNEQFF
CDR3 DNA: TGTGCCAGCAGACCAGGGGGCTCCTACAATGAGCAGTTCTTC

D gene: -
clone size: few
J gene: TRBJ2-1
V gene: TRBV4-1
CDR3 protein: CASSQVLWGETQDNEQFF
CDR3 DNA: TGCGCCAGCAGCCAAGTACTATGGGGCGAGACCCAAGACAATGAGCAGTTCTTC

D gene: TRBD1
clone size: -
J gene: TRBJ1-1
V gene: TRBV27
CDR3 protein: CASSLRWDRADTEAFF
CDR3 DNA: TGTGCCAGCAGTTTGCGTTGGGACAGGGCGGACACTGAAGCTTTCTTT

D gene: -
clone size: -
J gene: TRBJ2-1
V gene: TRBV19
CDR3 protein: CASSIKSGPYNEQFF
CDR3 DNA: TGTGCCAGTAGTATAAAGAGCGGGCCCTACAATGAGCAGTTCTTC

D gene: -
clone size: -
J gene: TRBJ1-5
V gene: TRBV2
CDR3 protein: CASRDDRNQPQHF
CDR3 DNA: TGTGCCAGCAGGGACGACAGGAATCAGCCCCAGCATTTT

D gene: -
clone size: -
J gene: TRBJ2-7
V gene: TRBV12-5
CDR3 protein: CASGPSLDLNEQYF
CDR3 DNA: TGTGCTAGTGGTCCCTCCCTAGACTTGAACGAGCAGTACTTC

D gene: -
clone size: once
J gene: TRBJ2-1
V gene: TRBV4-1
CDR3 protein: CASSHREGDNEQFF
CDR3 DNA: TGCGCCAGCAGCCACCGAGAAGGGGACAATGAGCAGTTCTTC

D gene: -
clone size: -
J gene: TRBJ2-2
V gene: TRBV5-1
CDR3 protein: CASSLTAGELFF
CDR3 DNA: TGCGCCAGCAGCTTGACAGCCGGGGAGCTGTTTTTT

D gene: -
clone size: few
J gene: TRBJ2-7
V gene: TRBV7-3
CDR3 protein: CASSPIPGLNYEQYF
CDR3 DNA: TGTGCCAGCAGCCCAATTCCGGGACTCAACTACGAGCAGTACTTC

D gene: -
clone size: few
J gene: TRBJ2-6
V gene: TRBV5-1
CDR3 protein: CASTEGGGANVLTF
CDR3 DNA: TGCGCCAGCACCGAGGGTGGTGGGGCCAACGTCCTGACTTTC

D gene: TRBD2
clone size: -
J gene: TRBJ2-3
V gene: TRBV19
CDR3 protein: CASSGASGRVADTQYF
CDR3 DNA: TGTGCCAGTAGTGGGGCTAGCGGGAGGGTGGCAGATACGCAGTATTTT

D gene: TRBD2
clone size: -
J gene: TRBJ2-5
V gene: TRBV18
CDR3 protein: CASSPWTSETQYF
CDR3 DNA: TGTGCCAGCTCACCTTGGACTAGTGAGACCCAGTACTTC

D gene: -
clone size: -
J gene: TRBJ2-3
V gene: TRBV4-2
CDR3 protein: CASSLRGRTDTQYF
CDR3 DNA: TGTGCCAGCAGCCTTAGGGGTAGAACAGATACGCAGTATTTT

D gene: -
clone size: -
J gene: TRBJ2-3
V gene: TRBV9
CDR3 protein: CASSPGGGPDTQYF
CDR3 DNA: TGTGCCAGCAGCCCCGGGGGTGGCCCAGATACGCAGTATTTT

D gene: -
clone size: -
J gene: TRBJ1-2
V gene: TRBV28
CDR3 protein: CASSLIAFNYGYTF
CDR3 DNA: TGTGCCAGCAGTTTAATAGCGTTTAACTATGGCTACACCTTC

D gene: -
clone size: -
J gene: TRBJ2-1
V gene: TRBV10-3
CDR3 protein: CAISGASRYNEQFF
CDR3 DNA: TGTGCCATCAGTGGGGCTAGCCGTTACAATGAGCAGTTCTTC

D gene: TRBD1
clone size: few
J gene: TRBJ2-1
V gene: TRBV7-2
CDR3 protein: CASSVVTGVNNEQFF
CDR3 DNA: TGTGCCAGCAGCGTCGTAACAGGGGTGAACAATGAGCAGTTCTTC

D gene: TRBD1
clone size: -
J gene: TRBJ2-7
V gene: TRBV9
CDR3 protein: CASSARWDRGPSDEQYF
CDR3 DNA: TGTGCCAGCAGTGCTCGTTGGGACAGGGGGCCTTCGGACGAGCAGTACTTC

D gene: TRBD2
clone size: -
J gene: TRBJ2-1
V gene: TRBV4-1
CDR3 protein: CASSLGLAGGFYNEQFF
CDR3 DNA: TGCGCCAGCAGCCTCGGACTAGCGGGAGGGTTCTACAATGAGCAGTTCTTC